This TCR beta chain was sequenced during a study of blood T cell repertoires in COVID-19. Background on the study: T cells, B-cell-depleted T cells, or PBMCs supplied cDNA or gDNA.

The germline V gene encodes CDR1 MNHEY and CDR2 SVGAGI. The CDR3 is made up of 15 amino acids. J lost 5 bases, V lost 5 bases, and 8 bases had no gene match. Per the original methods: Counts of nucleated cells, estimated from reference gene primer amplification, were obtained. Sequencing was performed with immunoSEQ multiplex PCR; in TCRdb, only in-frame clones are kept and a portion is missing. The D gene and trimming were derived from the DNA, and the V and J assignments and clone size from that table. The repertoire holds 200,000 to 250,000 clones, with 84% as singletons. The chain links TRBV6-5 to TRBJ1-5, with TRBD1 identical over 8 bases. The receptor's source is a woman aged 80 or over with COVID-19, enrolled during active disease. Input material: peripheral blood. CDR3 DNA sequence: TGTGCCAGCAGTCGTGACAGGGGAAAGGATCAGCCCCAGCATTTT. Its protein product is CASSRDRGKDQPQHF.